These T cell receptor beta chains were read from a single sample in a study of blood T cell repertoires in COVID-19. Method: immunoSEQ multiplex PCR; TCRdb's copy keeps in-frame clones and lacks some. The sample includes 200,000 to 250,000 clones, around 84% seen only once; the top ten take over 15%. The specimen was peripheral blood. The receptors derive from a woman older than 75 with active or convalescent COVID-19. The CDR3 runs from the conserved cysteine through the conserved F or W. The order of the fields is V gene, J gene, CDR3 protein.

v_gene: TRBV11-1
j_gene: TRBJ1-2
CDR3aa: CASSLPSRDRGVGYTF

v_gene: TRBV27
j_gene: TRBJ1-1
CDR3aa: CASSLDRLSGTEAFF

v_gene: TRBV5-6
j_gene: TRBJ2-6
CDR3aa: CASSLSSSGANVLTF

v_gene: TRBV7-2
j_gene: TRBJ1-4
CDR3aa: CASSPRQGGDEKLFF

v_gene: TRBV2
j_gene: TRBJ2-5
CDR3aa: CASSVGGGAETQYF

v_gene: TRBV3-1/TRBV3-2
j_gene: TRBJ1-2
CDR3aa: CASSRHLGQYYGYTF

v_gene: TRBV7-8
j_gene: TRBJ1-2
CDR3aa: CASTEDRVLRKFYGYTF

v_gene: TRBV5-5
j_gene: TRBJ1-2
CDR3aa: CASSPGQGAYYGYTF

v_gene: TRBV3-1/TRBV3-2
j_gene: TRBJ2-3
CDR3aa: CASSQLAGGYTDTQYF

v_gene: TRBV7-9
j_gene: TRBJ1-1
CDR3aa: CASSLGTGNGEAFF